This passage covers 4 T cell receptor beta chains from one sample sequenced in a study of blood T cell repertoires in COVID-19. The method was immunoSEQ multiplex PCR; TCRdb's version includes in-frame clones alone and lacks a portion of them. The table records roughly 390,000 clones, less than 85% of them present only once. Material for sequencing was peripheral blood. These receptors all stem from a woman aged 18-29 years with acute or convalescent COVID-19.

J is TRBJ2-1 and V is TRBV7-2, with 10 bases that match TRBD1. This CDR3 is built from 16 residues. Losses at the gene ends were 5 bases for V and 6 bases for J; bases not matched to a gene: 10. Germline lookup yields CDR1 SGHTA and CDR2 FQGNSA. CDR3 nucleotides: TGTGCCAGCAGCCCGGCGGGGGACAGGGGAAGCAATGAGCAGTTCTTC. Translation gives CASSPAGDRGSNEQFF.

The gene calls are TRBV7-9 and TRBJ1-6; TRBD1 matches 10 bases. Trimming cost V 4 bases and J 4 bases; bases outside gene matches: 1. This CDR3 is 15 amino acids long. From germline, CDR1 is SEHNR and CDR2 FQNEAQ (reference sequence). In nucleotides, the CDR3 is TGTGCCAGCAGCTCGGGACAGGGGTATAATTCACCCCTCCACTTT. It yields the protein CASSSGQGYNSPLHF.

The chain joins TRBV19 to TRBJ2-1, with 12 bases aligning to TRBD2. Unmatched junction bases numbered 9, after V lost 5 bases and J lost 4 bases. Germline CDR1 reads LNHDA; CDR2 reads SQIVND (reference sequence). CDR3 size: 17 residues. CDR3: CASSPRLAGATYNEQFF. In DNA form, the CDR3 reads TGTGCCAGTAGTCCCCGACTAGCGGGAGCTACTTACAATGAGCAGTTCTTC.

This clone has a single count. The chain joins TRBV28 to TRBJ2-1; possibly TRBD1 for D (5 bases). Trimming took 7 bases from V and 1 from J, leaving 23 bases between them. The CDR3 contains 18 residues. Germline values: CDR1 MDHEN, CDR2 SYDVKM. The CDR3 coding sequence is TGTGCCAGCAATAGTAACAGGTTCCCCCGTAAATCCTACAATGAGCAGTTCTTC. It translates to CASNSNRFPRKSYNEQFF.